What follows are 15 T cell receptor beta chains derived from one specimen sequenced in a study of response to subunit inactivated influenza vaccine. TCRdb independently ran MiXCR on the RT-PCR reads; one entry per CDR3 protein. The sample lists some 480,000 distinct CDR3 sequences; roughly 9.7% were seen once. Sequences were derived from PBMCs from blood, sampled around seven weeks after vaccination. The receptors were gathered from a man aged 45-60 years who received an inactivated influenza vaccine.

The rearrangement links TRBV10-3 to TRBJ2-7, with 7 bases identical to TRBD1. V shed 8 bases and J 1 base; nucleotides not matched to a gene: 8. The CDR3 totals 14 residues. Germline lookup yields CDR1 ENHRY and CDR2 SYGVKD. The DNA for the CDR3 is TGTGCCATCTCTGGCGACAGGGATTCCTACGAGCAGTACTTC. Its translation is CAISGDRDSYEQYF.

The chain recombines TRBV4-1 with TRBJ2-1; D gene uncertain. The V end lost 0 bases, the J end lost 15 bases, and 15 bases lay between the germline ends. In germline, CDR1 is MGHRA, CDR2 YSYEKL. The CDR3 length is 13 residues. The CDR3 spells CASSQDSTWVPFF. The DNA for the CDR3 is TGCGCCAGCAGCCAAGATTCGACGTGGGTTCCGTTCTTC.

This clonotype was counted a few times. V and J are TRBV7-2 and TRBJ1-5, with TRBD1 matching over 7 bases. Trimming cost V 5 bases and J 4 bases; bases outside gene matches: 5. Germline CDR1 SGHTA, CDR2 FQGNSA. This CDR3 contains 14 residues. In DNA form, the CDR3 reads TGTGCCAGCAGCATGACAGGGCCAAATCAGCCCCAGCATTTT. Protein sequence: CASSMTGPNQPQHF.

This clonotype was counted ten times or more. This sequence joins TRBV12-3 or TRBV12-4 and TRBJ2-1; TRBD1 agrees at 9 bases. V lost 6 bases to trimming and J lost 9 bases; unmatched junction nucleotides: 6. The CDR3 runs to 13 residues. In nucleotides, the CDR3 is TGTGCCAGCAGAAGAATACAGGGGGCTGAGCAGTTCTTC. As protein: CASRRIQGAEQFF.

In its sample, this clonotype was seen many times. This chain connects TRBV3-1 to TRBJ2-1; tentatively, D is TRBD2 (6 bases). The V end was cut by 4 bases, the J end by 7 bases, with 11 bases between. The CDR3 is 13 residues long. Germline V CDR1 and CDR2: LGHDT, YNNKEL (reference sequence). The CDR3 loop reads CASSLMTSNEQFF. The DNA for the CDR3 is TGTGCCAGCAGCCTGATGACTAGTAATGAGCAGTTCTTC.

This clonotype was counted ten times or more. This chain joins TRBV5-6 and TRBJ1-1, with TRBD1 matching 7 bases. Trimming at V came to 3 bases and at J to 0 bases, leaving 5 bases not matched to a gene. Germline V lookup: CDR1 SGHDT, CDR2 YYEEEE. This CDR3 contains 15 residues. CDR3 in amino acids: CASSSYRGMNTEAFF. CDR3 DNA sequence: TGTGCCAGCAGCTCCTACAGGGGTATGAACACTGAAGCTTTCTTT.

This clonotype was detected once. This may be a read error, as it is one base from a much larger clone. The rearrangement joins TRBV28 to TRBJ2-5, with 11 nucleotides matching TRBD1. V was clipped by 4 bases and J by 5 bases; unmatched bases: 3. Germline V gene lookup returns CDR1 MDHEN and CDR2 SYDVKM. This CDR3 is built from 14 residues. The CDR3 coding sequence is TGTGCCAGCAGTTCCCGGGACAGGGGGGAGACCCAGTACTTC. It encodes CASSSRDRGETQYF.

The rearrangement links TRBV11-2 to TRBJ2-7; 8 nucleotides line up with TRBD1. The CDR3 runs to 17 residues. Germline V gives CDR1 SGHAT, CDR2 FQNNGV. V lost 0 bases, J lost 2 bases, and 9 bases stayed unmatched. DNA of the CDR3: TGTGCCAGCAGCTTAGATCGGGGGACAGGAGCCCCCTACGAGCAGTACTTC. This encodes CASSLDRGTGAPYEQYF.

This clonotype has more than one count but fewer than ten. This rearrangement joins TRBV5-1 to TRBJ1-5, with a tentative D call TRBD1 (6 bases). CDR1 is SGHRS and CDR2 is YFSETQ in the germline V gene. This CDR3 is built from 13 residues. Deletions cut 4 bases from V and 6 bases from J, with 11 bases between. CDR3 protein: CASSPRGPQPQHF. CDR3 sequence (DNA): TGCGCCAGCAGCCCCCGGGGGCCTCAGCCCCAGCATTTT.

The CDR3 nucleotides read TGTGCCAGCAGTGCTCTAGGGAGGACTAGCTCAGATACGCAGTATTTT. Amino acids: CASSALGRTSSDTQYF. This chain connects TRBV6-2 or TRBV6-3 to TRBJ2-3; 8 nucleotides align to TRBD2. In germline, CDR1 is MNHEY, CDR2 SVGEGT. The CDR3 length is 16 residues. After removal of 5 bases from V and 4 bases from J, the junction contained 11 bases not matched to a gene.

This clonotype has at least ten counts. The rearrangement joins TRBV20-1 to TRBJ1-1; D is possibly TRBD1 (5 bases). The CDR3 loop spans 15 amino acids. V gave up 5 bases and J gave up 3 bases, with 19 bases separating them. Germline lookup yields CDR1 DFQATT and CDR2 SNEGSKA (reference sequence). The CDR3 sequence is CSALPGGVVDTEAFF. In DNA, the CDR3 is TGCAGTGCTCTACCGGGGGGGGTAGTAGACACTGAAGCTTTCTTT.

About this clonotype: One junction end does not reproduce the germline sequence, and a read error may be involved. The chain has TRBV13 and TRBJ2-6, with a possible D match to TRBD1 (5 bases). CDR1 and CDR2 from the germline V gene are PRHDT and FYEKMQ (reference sequence). This CDR3 is built from 19 residues. CDR3 protein: CASGLGWGQADSGANVLTF. In DNA, the CDR3 is TGTGCCAGCGGCTTGGGTTGGGGCCAGGCGGACTCTGGGGCCAACGTCCTGACTTTC.

This clonotype occurred many times. CDR3 sequence reads: CASSKDREVFYEQYF. CDR3 DNA sequence: TGTGCCAGCAGTAAAGACAGGGAGGTCTTCTACGAGCAGTACTTC. This sequence joins TRBV6-1 and TRBJ2-7, with D possibly TRBD1 on 7 matching bases. CDR1 is MNHNS, CDR2 SASEGT, per germline. Trimming took 5 bases from V and 3 from J, leaving 17 bases between them. CDR3 length: 15 residues.

The chain carries TRBV19 and TRBJ2-1; D unresolved. V was cut by 4 bases and J by 5 bases, with 9 bases left in between. CDR1 is LNHDA, CDR2 SQIVND, per germline (reference sequence). CDR3 length: 13 residues. CDR3 protein: CASSTDGNNEQFF. CDR3 coding DNA: TGTGCCAGTAGTACGGACGGAAACAATGAGCAGTTCTTC.

This clonotype came up once. The gene calls are TRBV13 and TRBJ2-7; D is perhaps TRBD2 (6 bases). Trimming took off 5 bases at V and 6 bases at J, with 14 bases between the two ends. Germline V gene lookup returns CDR1 PRHDT and CDR2 FYEKMQ (reference sequence). The CDR3 has 13 residues. The CDR3 region has the DNA TGTGCCAGCAGCCCGCGACTAGACTCCGAGCAGTACTTC. Translation: CASSPRLDSEQYF.